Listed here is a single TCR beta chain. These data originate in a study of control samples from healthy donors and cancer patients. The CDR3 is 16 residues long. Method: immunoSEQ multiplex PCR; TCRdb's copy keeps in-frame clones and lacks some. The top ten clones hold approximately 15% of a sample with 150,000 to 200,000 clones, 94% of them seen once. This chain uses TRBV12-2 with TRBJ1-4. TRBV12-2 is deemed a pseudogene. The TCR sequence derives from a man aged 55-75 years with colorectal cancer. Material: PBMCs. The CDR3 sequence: CASRLNRGGTNEKLFF. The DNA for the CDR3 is TGTGCAAGTCGCTTAAACCGGGGAGGAACTAATGAAAAACTGTTTTTT.